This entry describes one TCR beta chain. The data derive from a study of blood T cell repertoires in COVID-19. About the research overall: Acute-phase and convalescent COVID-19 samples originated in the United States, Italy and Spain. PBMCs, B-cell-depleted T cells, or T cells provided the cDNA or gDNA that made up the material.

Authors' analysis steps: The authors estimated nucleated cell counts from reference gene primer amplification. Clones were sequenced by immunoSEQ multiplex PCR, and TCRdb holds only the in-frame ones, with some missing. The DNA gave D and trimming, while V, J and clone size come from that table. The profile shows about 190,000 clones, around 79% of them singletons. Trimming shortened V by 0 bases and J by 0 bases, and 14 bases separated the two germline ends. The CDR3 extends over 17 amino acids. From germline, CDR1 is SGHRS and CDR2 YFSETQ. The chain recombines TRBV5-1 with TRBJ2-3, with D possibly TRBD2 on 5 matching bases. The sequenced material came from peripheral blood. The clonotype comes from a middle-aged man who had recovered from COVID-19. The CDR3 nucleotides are TGCGCCAGCAGCTTGGGGGCTAGCCGTACGAGCACAGATACGCAGTATTTT. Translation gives CASSLGASRTSTDTQYF. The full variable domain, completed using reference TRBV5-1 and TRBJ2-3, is KAGVTQTPRYLIKTRGQQVTLSCSPISGHRSVSWYQQTPGQGLQFLFEYFSETQRNKGNFPGRFSGRQFSNSRSEMNVSTLELGDSALYLCASSLGASRTSTDTQYFGPGTRLTVL.